Included here is one T cell receptor (beta chain) sequence, with context. Generated by immunoSEQ multiplex PCR, the TCRdb table keeps only in-frame clones and is missing some. This sample has 120,000 or so clones; less than 75% occur once, and the top ten carry around 0.9%. This entry comes from a study of blood T cell repertoires in COVID-19. At the level of the study: Samples of COVID-19 (acute and convalescent) were obtained from the United States, Italy and Spain. Sample material is recorded as cDNA or gDNA derived from T cells, B-cell-depleted T cells, or PBMCs.

V lost 0 bases to trimming and J lost 10 bases, with 9 bases between them. CDR3 size: 12 residues. CDR1 and CDR2 (germline): MNHEY, SVGAGI. The source of this sequence is a human donor with acute or convalescent COVID-19. The donor label of this sample is uncertain. The chain couples TRBV6-5 to TRBJ1-1; possible D gene TRBD1, 6 bases. The sample was peripheral blood. CDR3 residues: CASSYSPGVAFF. CDR3 DNA sequence: TGTGCCAGCAGTTACTCACCAGGGGTAGCTTTCTTT.